These 28 T cell receptor beta chains originate from one sample sequenced in a study of cytomegalovirus exposure and HLA in healthy donors. Profiling relied on immunoSEQ multiplex PCR, and the TCRdb table lists in-frame clones only, not all of them. The table records 250,000 to 400,000 clones, approximately 91% of them present only once. Sequences were obtained from PBMCs. Receptors were obtained from a man under 40 in good health and CMV-seronegative.

This clone was seen a handful of times. The chain uses TRBV7-9 and TRBJ1-2; possibly TRBD1 for D (5 bases). Trimming cost V 5 bases and J 2 bases, with 12 bases left between them. The CDR3 consists of 14 residues. The germline V gene encodes CDR1 SEHNR and CDR2 FQNEAQ (reference sequence). The CDR3 bases are TGTGCCAGCAGCCACCCGGGGGGGAACTATGGCTACACCTTC. Translation gives CASSHPGGNYGYTF.

The chain has TRBV19 and TRBJ1-1; 7 nucleotides agree with TRBD1. The germline CDR1 and CDR2 sequences are LNHDA and SQIVND (reference sequence). With 10 bases clipped from V and 0 bases from J, the junction kept 8 bases outside the gene matches. The CDR3 spans 14 residues. The CDR3 region has the DNA TGTGCCAAGAGACAGGGACACATGAACACTGAAGCTTTCTTT. This translates into CAKRQGHMNTEAFF.

V gene TRBV9 combines with J gene TRBJ1-6; unclear D gene. Germline V gives CDR1 SGDLS, CDR2 YYNGEE. The CDR3 has 15 amino acids. V lost 2 bases and J lost 0, with 6 bases in between. The CDR3 nucleotides are TGTGCCAGCAGCGTGGCAGGCTCCTATAATTCACCCCTCCACTTT. Protein sequence: CASSVAGSYNSPLHF.

The chain uses TRBV2 and TRBJ2-5; D uncertain. V was cut by 4 bases and J by 5 bases, with 11 bases left in between. CDR1 is SNHLY and CDR2 is FYNNEI in the germline V gene. The CDR3 contains 13 residues. The CDR3 DNA sequence: TGTGCCAGCAGTGGAGAGTTGGAGGAGACCCAGTACTTC. It codes for CASSGELEETQYF.

The genes are TRBV4-1 and TRBJ2-2; 7 bases map to TRBD1. The germline gives CDR1 MGHRA, CDR2 YSYEKL. CDR3 size: 16 residues. With V trimmed by 4 bases and J by 4 bases, 9 bases remained unmatched. Here the CDR3 DNA reads TGCGCCAGCAGCCTAATAAGGACAGGAACCACCGGGGAGCTGTTTTTT. Translating it yields CASSLIRTGTTGELFF.

This clone appeared a few times. This chain uses TRBV19 with TRBJ1-2, with 7 positions matching TRBD1. The CDR3 runs to 14 residues. The V gene end was trimmed by 3 bases and the J gene end by 2 bases; junction bases not matched to a gene: 3. The V gene's germline CDR1 is LNHDA and CDR2 SQIVND (reference sequence). The CDR3 nucleotides read TGTGCCAGTAGTATGGAGACAGGGAACTATGGCTACACCTTC. Protein: CASSMETGNYGYTF.

This chain connects TRBV6-6 to TRBJ2-3; TRBD2 might be the D (7 bases). The CDR3 totals 16 residues. Germline V lookup: CDR1 MNHNY, CDR2 SVGAGI (reference sequence). V was shortened by 7 bases and J by 3 bases, with 20 bases between the two germline ends. CDR3 residues: CASILRGGLRTDTQYF. The DNA for the CDR3 is TGTGCCAGCATCCTCCGCGGGGGCCTAAGGACAGATACGCAGTATTTT.

V usage is TRBV5-4 and J usage is TRBJ2-5, with 8 bases aligning to TRBD2. Per the germline V gene, CDR1 is SGHNT and CDR2 is YYREEE (reference sequence). There are 16 residues in the CDR3. The junction had 5 bases not matched to a gene; V was cut back by 0 bases and J by 1 base. The CDR3 nucleotides read TGTGCCAGCAGCTTGGCCCCGGGGGGGAGCCAAGAGACCCAGTACTTC. This gives the protein CASSLAPGGSQETQYF.

J is TRBJ1-1 and V is TRBV5-1; D possibly corresponds to TRBD1 (6 bases). Germline-derived CDR1 and CDR2 are SGHRS and YFSETQ. The V and J ends lost 3 bases and 8 bases respectively, with 23 bases between them. This CDR3 contains 16 residues. The CDR3 here is CASSSGLGASNNEAFF. CDR3 coding DNA: TGCGCCAGCAGCTCCGGCCTGGGGGCGAGTAATAACGAAGCTTTCTTT.

The chain joins TRBV4-1 to TRBJ2-1; TRBD2 matches 12 bases. The CDR3 is 16 amino acids. J gave up 10 bases and V 1 base, and 8 bases lay outside the gene matches. In germline, CDR1 is MGHRA, CDR2 YSYEKL. DNA of the CDR3: TGCGCCAGCAGCCAAGGGACTAGCGGGGCCAGGGGGGAGCAGTTCTTC. It specifies CASSQGTSGARGEQFF.

In this sample, this clone turned up once. The V gene is TRBV2, the J gene TRBJ1-5; D call uncertain. Trimming stripped 6 bases from V and 3 bases from J, with 15 bases between. Germline V gives CDR1 SNHLY, CDR2 FYNNEI. The length of the CDR3 is 15 residues. CDR3 region: CASSSTGSDNQPQHF. DNA of the CDR3: TGTGCCAGCAGCTCAACCGGGAGTGACAATCAGCCCCAGCATTTT.

For this clone: Other nucleotide sequences from this sample produce the same CDR3. The chain couples TRBV18 to TRBJ1-1; D unclear. V lost 4 bases and J lost 1, with 4 bases in between. This CDR3 comprises 12 residues. The germline gives CDR1 KGHSH, CDR2 LQKENI. CDR3 coding DNA: TGTGCCAGCTCACGAGGGAACACTGAAGCTTTCTTT. It codes for CASSRGNTEAFF.

This chain links TRBV19 with TRBJ1-5; 10 bases line up with TRBD1. From germline, CDR1 is LNHDA and CDR2 SQIVND (reference sequence). The CDR3 has 16 residues. J was trimmed by 0 bases and V by 5 bases; bases with no gene match: 4. CDR3 region: CASSRTGGSSNQPQHF. CDR3 sequence (DNA): TGTGCCAGTAGTCGGACAGGGGGGTCTAGCAATCAGCCCCAGCATTTT.

The gene calls are TRBV10-2 and TRBJ2-5; the match to TRBD2 covers 13 bases. CDR3 size: 15 residues. Germline V gene lookup returns CDR1 WSHSY and CDR2 SAAADI. V lost 6 bases and J lost 2; bases outside the gene matches: 3. CDR3 in DNA: TGCGCCAGCAGCCAACTAGCGGGGGGGCAAGAGACCCAGTACTTC. Translated, it gives CASSQLAGGQETQYF.

J is TRBJ2-1 and V is TRBV4-3; 10 bases are a match to TRBD2. CDR1 LGHNA and CDR2 YSLEER come from the germline V gene. The CDR3 runs 16 residues. V was clipped by 0 bases and J by 4 bases; unmatched bases: 3. The CDR3 region is CASSQDRTSGYNEQFF. The DNA of the CDR3 is TGCGCCAGCAGCCAAGATCGGACTAGCGGTTACAATGAGCAGTTCTTC.

The J gene is TRBJ2-7, the V gene TRBV6-6; 7 nucleotides line up with TRBD1. This CDR3 has 13 amino acids. Germline V lookup: CDR1 MNHNY, CDR2 SVGAGI (reference sequence). The J segment lost 3 bases and the V segment lost 7 bases, leaving 6 bases of the junction unmatched. This chain's CDR3 is CASTDRALYEQYF. CDR3 coding DNA: TGTGCCAGCACCGACAGGGCCCTCTACGAGCAGTACTTC.

The CDR3 loop is CASSPGNGGAEQFF. CDR3 in DNA: TGTGCCAGCTCACCGGGAAATGGTGGGGCTGAGCAGTTCTTC. J is TRBJ2-1 and V is TRBV18; TRBD1 is a possible D gene (5 bases). CDR1 and CDR2 from the germline V gene are KGHSH and LQKENI. Between the trimmed V and J ends, which lost 3 bases and 9 bases, there was a span of 15 bases. The CDR3 runs to 14 residues.

The genes are TRBV5-1 and TRBJ2-2; 7 bases line up with TRBD2. Germline V gives CDR1 SGHRS, CDR2 YFSETQ. The CDR3 contains 14 residues. The V gene end was trimmed by 3 bases and the J gene end by 6 bases; junction bases not matched to a gene: 5. Here the CDR3 reads CASSWLADSGELFF. The CDR3 DNA sequence: TGCGCCAGCAGCTGGCTAGCGGACTCCGGGGAGCTGTTTTTT. Combining the CDR3 with reference TRBV5-1 and TRBJ2-2 gives the whole variable domain KAGVTQTPRYLIKTRGQQVTLSCSPISGHRSVSWYQQTPGQGLQFLFEYFSETQRNKGNFPGRFSGRQFSNSRSEMNVSTLELGDSALYLCASSWLADSGELFFGEGSRLTVL.

The V gene is TRBV18, the J gene TRBJ2-7; 8 nucleotides line up with TRBD1. The V gene end was trimmed by 6 bases and the J gene end by 3 bases; junction bases not matched to a gene: 4. The CDR3 spans 13 residues. Looked up from germline, CDR1 is KGHSH and CDR2 is LQKENI. CDR3 residues: CASSKGTGYEQYF. The CDR3 DNA is TGTGCCAGCTCTAAAGGGACAGGCTACGAGCAGTACTTC.

The chain uses TRBV2 and TRBJ1-1; D not resolved. V dropped 5 bases and J dropped 9 bases, with 7 bases sitting between them. This CDR3 has 10 residues. CDR1 is SNHLY and CDR2 is FYNNEI in the germline V gene. CDR3 bases: TGTGCCAGCAGTAACCCTAAAGCTTTCTTT. Protein: CASSNPKAFF.

The chain has TRBV5-5 and TRBJ1-5; D ambiguous. Germline V lookup: CDR1 SGHKS, CDR2 YYEKEE (reference sequence). Trimming stripped 1 base from V and 2 bases from J, with 4 bases between. The CDR3 is 13 amino acids. CDR3 residues: CASSLTGNQPQHF. CDR3 coding DNA: TGTGCCAGCAGCTTGACAGGCAATCAGCCCCAGCATTTT.

The V and J genes are TRBV15 and TRBJ1-1; 8 bases line up with TRBD1. CDR1 is LNHNV, CDR2 YYDKDF, per germline (reference sequence). The junction had 7 bases not matched to a gene; V was cut back by 0 bases and J by 7 bases. CDR3 length equals 15 residues. The CDR3 DNA follows: TGTGCCACCAGCAGAGATGGGAGACAGGGGTTTGAAGCTTTCTTT. As protein: CATSRDGRQGFEAFF.

Points on this clone: The identical CDR3 is also encoded by other nucleotide sequences in the sample. The chain recombines TRBV5-1 with TRBJ1-1; possibly TRBD1 for D (6 bases). The ends were cut back, 0 bases at V and 2 bases at J, with 8 bases in the middle. Germline V gene sequence: CDR1 SGHRS, CDR2 YFSETQ. This CDR3 is 14 amino acids long. The DNA of the CDR3 is TGCGCCAGCAGCTTGGAAGGGGGTAACACTGAAGCTTTCTTT. Translation gives CASSLEGGNTEAFF. The full variable domain, rest sourced from reference TRBV5-1 and TRBJ1-1, is KAGVTQTPRYLIKTRGQQVTLSCSPISGHRSVSWYQQTPGQGLQFLFEYFSETQRNKGNFPGRFSGRQFSNSRSEMNVSTLELGDSALYLCASSLEGGNTEAFFGQGTRLTVV.

The chain uses TRBV7-2 and TRBJ2-3; D not certain. The CDR3 is 15 residues long. The germline V gene has CDR1 SGHTA and CDR2 FQGNSA. Trimming removed 6 bases from V and 3 bases from J, with 16 bases in between. CDR3: CASRDAGRRTDTQYF. The CDR3 DNA is TGTGCCAGCAGGGATGCTGGAAGGAGAACAGATACGCAGTATTTT.

The chain is built from TRBV21-1 and TRBJ2-2; the table gives TRBD1 as D, unverified against the DNA. TRBV21-1 is classified as a pseudogene. The CDR3 has 14 amino acids. CDR3 in amino acids: CASSKSQIPGELFF. CDR3 in DNA: TGTGCCAGCAGCAAATCGCAGATCCCCGGGGAGCTGTTTTTT.

This chain joins TRBV18 and TRBJ1-2; D ambiguous. CDR1 and CDR2 from the germline V gene are KGHSH and LQKENI. This CDR3 is 13 amino acids long. The V end was cut by 3 bases, the J end by 7 bases, with 12 bases between. This chain's CDR3 is CASSPDERGGYTF. In DNA form, the CDR3 reads TGTGCCAGCTCACCTGACGAGAGAGGTGGCTACACCTTC.

V is TRBV9 and J is TRBJ2-2, with TRBD2 as a possible D gene (6 bases). Looked up from germline, CDR1 is SGDLS and CDR2 is YYNGEE. The CDR3 runs to 16 residues. Trimming took 3 bases from V and 4 from J, leaving 16 bases between them. The chain's CDR3 is CASSGGRPPGTGELFF. CDR3 nucleotides: TGTGCCAGCAGCGGGGGGAGGCCACCGGGCACCGGGGAGCTGTTTTTT.

The chain has TRBV25-1 and TRBJ1-3; D remains unclear. Germline V CDR1 and CDR2: MGHDK, SYGVNS. V was pared by 6 bases and J by 5 bases, with 11 bases between. This CDR3 comprises 13 residues. CDR3 sequence: CASSQVDRNTIYF. CDR3 sequence (DNA): TGTGCCAGCAGCCAGGTTGATAGAAACACCATATATTTT. The entire variable domain, with the rest obtained from reference TRBV25-1 and TRBJ1-3, is as follows: EADIYQTPRYLVIGTGKKITLECSQTMGHDKMYWYQQDPGMELHLIHYSYGVNSTEKGDLSSESTVSRIRTEHFPLTLESARPSHTSQYLCASSQVDRNTIYFGEGSWLTVV.